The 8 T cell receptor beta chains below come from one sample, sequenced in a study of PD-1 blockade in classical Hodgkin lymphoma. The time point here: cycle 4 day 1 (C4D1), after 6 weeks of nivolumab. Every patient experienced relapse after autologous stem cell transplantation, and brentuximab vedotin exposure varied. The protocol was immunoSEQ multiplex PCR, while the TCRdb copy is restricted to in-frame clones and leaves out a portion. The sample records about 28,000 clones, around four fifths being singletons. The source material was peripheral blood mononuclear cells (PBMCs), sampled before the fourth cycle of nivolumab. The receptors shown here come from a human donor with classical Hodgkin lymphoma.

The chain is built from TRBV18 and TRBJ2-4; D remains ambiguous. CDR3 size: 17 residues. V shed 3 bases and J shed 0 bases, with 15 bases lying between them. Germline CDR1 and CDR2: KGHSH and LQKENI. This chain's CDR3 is CASSPQNRPLAKNIQYF. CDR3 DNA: TGTGCCAGCTCACCCCAGAATAGACCTCTAGCCAAAAACATTCAGTACTTC.

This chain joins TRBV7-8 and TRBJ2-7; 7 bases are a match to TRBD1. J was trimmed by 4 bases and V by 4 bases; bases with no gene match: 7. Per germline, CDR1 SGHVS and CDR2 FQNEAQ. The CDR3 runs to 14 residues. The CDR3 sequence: CASSSGSGGYEQYF. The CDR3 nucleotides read TGTGCCAGCAGCTCCGGATCAGGGGGATACGAGCAGTACTTC.

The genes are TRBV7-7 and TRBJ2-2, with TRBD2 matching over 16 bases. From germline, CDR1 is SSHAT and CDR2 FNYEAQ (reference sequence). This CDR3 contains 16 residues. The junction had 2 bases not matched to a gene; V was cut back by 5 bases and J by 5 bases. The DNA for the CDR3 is TGTGCCAGCAGCCCGGGACTAGCGGGAGGGACCGGGGAGCTGTTTTTT. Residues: CASSPGLAGGTGELFF.

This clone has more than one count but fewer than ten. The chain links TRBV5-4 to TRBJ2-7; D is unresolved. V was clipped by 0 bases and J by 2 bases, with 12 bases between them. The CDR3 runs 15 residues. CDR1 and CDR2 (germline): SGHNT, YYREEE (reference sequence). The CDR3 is CASSLAGQQAYEQYF. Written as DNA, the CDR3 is TGTGCCAGCAGCTTGGCCGGTCAGCAAGCCTACGAGCAGTACTTC.

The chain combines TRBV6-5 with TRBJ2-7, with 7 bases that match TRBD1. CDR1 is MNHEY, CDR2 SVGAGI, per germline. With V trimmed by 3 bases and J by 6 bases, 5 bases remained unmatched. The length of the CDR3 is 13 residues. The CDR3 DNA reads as TGTGCCAGCAGTTATGGGGACAGACCCGAGCAGTACTTC. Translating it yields CASSYGDRPEQYF.

Written as DNA, the CDR3 is TGTGCCAGCAGTTTACGGTCAGGGATATATGGCTACACCTTC. Its translation: CASSLRSGIYGYTF. The genes are TRBV27 and TRBJ1-2; tentative D call: TRBD1 (5 bases). Trimming took off 2 bases at V and 5 bases at J, with 12 bases between the two ends. Germline values: CDR1 MNHEY, CDR2 SMNVEV (reference sequence). The CDR3 length is 14 residues.

The CDR3 sequence is CASSFIRAASEEQYF. In DNA, the CDR3 is TGTGCCAGCAGCTTCATTCGGGCTGCGTCTGAGGAGCAGTACTTC. V gene TRBV13 combines with J gene TRBJ2-7, with D unresolved. The CDR3 is 15 residues long. In germline, CDR1 is PRHDT, CDR2 FYEKMQ (reference sequence). Deletions cut 3 bases from V and 7 bases from J, with 19 bases between.

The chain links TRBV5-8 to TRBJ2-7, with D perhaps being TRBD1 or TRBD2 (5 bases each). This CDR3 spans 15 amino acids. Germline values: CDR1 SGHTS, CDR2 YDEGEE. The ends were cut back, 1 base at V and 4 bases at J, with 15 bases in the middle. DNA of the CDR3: TGTGCCAGCAGCTTGAGGTGGGGGAACATATACGAGCAGTACTTC. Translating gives CASSLRWGNIYEQYF.